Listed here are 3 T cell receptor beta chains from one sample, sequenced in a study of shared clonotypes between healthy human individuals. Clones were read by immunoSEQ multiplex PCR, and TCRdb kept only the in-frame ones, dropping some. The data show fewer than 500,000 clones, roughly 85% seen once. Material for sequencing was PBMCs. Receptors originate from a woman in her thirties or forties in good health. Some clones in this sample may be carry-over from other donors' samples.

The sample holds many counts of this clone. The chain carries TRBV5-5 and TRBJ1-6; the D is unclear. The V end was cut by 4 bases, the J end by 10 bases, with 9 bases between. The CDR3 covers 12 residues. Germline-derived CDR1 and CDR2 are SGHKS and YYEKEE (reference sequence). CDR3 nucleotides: TGTGCCAGCAGCGGTCAAAACTCACCCCTCCACTTT. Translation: CASSGQNSPLHF.

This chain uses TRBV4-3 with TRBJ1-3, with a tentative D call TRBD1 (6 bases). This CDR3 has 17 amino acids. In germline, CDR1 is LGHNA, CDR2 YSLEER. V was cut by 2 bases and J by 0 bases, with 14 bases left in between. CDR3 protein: CASSQRRTDYSGNTIYF. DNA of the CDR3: TGCGCCAGCAGCCAACGAAGGACAGATTACTCTGGAAACACCATATATTTT.

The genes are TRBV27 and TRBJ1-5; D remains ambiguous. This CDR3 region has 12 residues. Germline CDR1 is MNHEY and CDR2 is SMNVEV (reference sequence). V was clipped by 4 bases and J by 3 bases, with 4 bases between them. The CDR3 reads CASSSLNQPQHF. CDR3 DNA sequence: TGTGCCAGCAGTTCCCTCAATCAGCCCCAGCATTTT.